Shown below are 26 T cell receptor beta chains from a single sample sequenced in a study of blood T cell repertoires in COVID-19. Method: immunoSEQ multiplex PCR; TCRdb's copy keeps in-frame clones and lacks some. The data hold approximately 120,000 clones, with approximately 85% observed a single time. Sequenced: peripheral blood. These TCRs come from a human donor in a cohort sampled during active COVID-19.

This chain connects TRBV5-6 to TRBJ1-5; D is unclear. This CDR3 contains 15 residues. Trimming left V 3 bases short and J 4 bases short, with 14 bases between. Looked up from germline, CDR1 is SGHDT and CDR2 is YYEEEE. The CDR3 DNA is TGTGCCAGCAGCTCCTCAGTGTTTCGTAATCAGCCCCAGCATTTT. It translates to CASSSSVFRNQPQHF.

V is TRBV6-5 and J is TRBJ1-5, with D perhaps matching TRBD1 (5 bases). Germline V gene lookup returns CDR1 MNHEY and CDR2 SVGAGI. Trimming removed 10 bases from V and 6 bases from J, with 19 bases in between. The CDR3 covers 14 residues. CDR3 DNA sequence: TGTGCCACCGTGATTTTGGGGGGAAGTCAGCCCCAGCATTTT. The encoded protein is CATVILGGSQPQHF.

The chain recombines TRBV27 with TRBJ1-1, with TRBD1 as a possible D gene (5 bases). Germline V gene data show CDR1 as MNHEY and CDR2 as SMNVEV (reference sequence). Trimming pared 10 bases from V and 3 bases from J, leaving 21 bases between. The length of the CDR3 is 15 residues. CDR3 protein: CATSHIRAGDTEAFF. The CDR3 DNA sequence: TGTGCCACCTCTCACATAAGGGCGGGGGACACTGAAGCTTTCTTT.

The V and J genes are TRBV6-2 or TRBV6-3 and TRBJ2-2; 15 bases map to TRBD2. CDR1 and CDR2 from the germline V gene are MNHEY and SVGEGT. Germline trimming cut 6 bases from V and 3 bases from J; bases unmatched to any gene: 14. There are 20 residues in the CDR3. The CDR3 DNA is TGTGCCAGCAGCCAAACCCCACGGACTAGCGGGAGGGCCCACACCGGGGAGCTGTTTTTT. Translating it yields CASSQTPRTSGRAHTGELFF.

This chain's CDR3 is CASSTSPSDPEDTEAFF. The CDR3, as DNA: TGTGCCAGCAGCACATCCCCCTCTGACCCAGAGGACACTGAAGCTTTCTTT. The chain employs TRBV9 and TRBJ1-1; no clear D. Germline CDR1 SGDLS, CDR2 YYNGEE. This CDR3 region has 17 residues. The ends were cut back, 4 bases at V and 3 bases at J, with 22 bases in the middle.

This clone was counted a single time. The CDR3 sequence: CASGTQGSITGNTIYF. The CDR3 bases are TGTGCCAGCGGAACACAGGGCAGCATTACCGGAAACACCATATATTTT. The rearrangement uses TRBV7-2 and TRBJ1-3, with D perhaps TRBD1 (6 bases). V lost 8 bases and J lost 4, with 21 bases in between. CDR3 size: 16 residues. Germline loops: CDR1 SGHTA, CDR2 FQGNSA.

V is TRBV19 and J is TRBJ1-4; 7 bases are a match to TRBD1. From germline, CDR1 is LNHDA and CDR2 SQIVND (reference sequence). The junction had 8 bases not matched to a gene; V was cut back by 10 bases and J by 0 bases. The CDR3 is 15 amino acids. Here the CDR3 reads CATKTGASTNEKLFF. The CDR3 DNA is TGTGCCACCAAAACAGGGGCCTCAACTAATGAAAAACTGTTTTTT.

The genes are TRBV9 and TRBJ2-7; TRBD1 is a possible D gene (6 bases). Germline V CDR1 and CDR2: SGDLS, YYNGEE. This CDR3 is 13 amino acids long. Between the trimmed V and J ends, which lost 3 bases and 1 base, there was a span of 8 bases. The CDR3 loop is CASSAQGSYEQYF. CDR3 in DNA: TGTGCCAGCAGCGCACAGGGATCCTACGAGCAGTACTTC.

This chain uses TRBV2 with TRBJ1-1; possibly TRBD1 for D (5 bases). Germline values: CDR1 SNHLY, CDR2 FYNNEI. This CDR3 comprises 12 residues. V was pared by 10 bases and J by 4 bases, with 13 bases between. CDR3 sequence reads: CAITQGITEAFF. CDR3 DNA: TGTGCCATAACTCAGGGAATCACTGAAGCTTTCTTT.

The table lists this clone with a few counts. The V gene is TRBV27, the J gene TRBJ2-1; D uncertain. The CDR3 has 14 residues. The ends were cut back, 5 bases at V and 0 bases at J, with 8 bases in the middle. Germline V lookup: CDR1 MNHEY, CDR2 SMNVEV (reference sequence). Here the CDR3 reads CASSNPSSYNEQFF. The CDR3 DNA sequence: TGTGCCAGCAGTAACCCTAGCTCCTACAATGAGCAGTTCTTC.

This chain uses TRBV19 with TRBJ1-4; D is perhaps TRBD1 (6 bases). Trimming pared 4 bases from V and 2 bases from J, leaving 17 bases between. CDR1 is LNHDA and CDR2 is SQIVND in the germline V gene (reference sequence). This CDR3 contains 17 residues. CDR3 coding DNA: TGTGCCAGTAGTACCCACAGGGTTGGGGGCACTAATGAAAAACTGTTTTTT. It is translated as CASSTHRVGGTNEKLFF.

The V and J genes are TRBV7-2 and TRBJ2-3; 11 bases are shared with TRBD2. With V trimmed by 5 bases and J by 7 bases, 17 bases remained unmatched. Germline-derived CDR1 and CDR2 are SGHTA and FQGNSA. The CDR3 spans 18 residues. The CDR3 sequence is CASSIQPTSGVIAYTQYF. The CDR3 region has the DNA TGTGCCAGCAGCATCCAACCGACTAGCGGGGTCATCGCCTATACGCAGTATTTT.

The chain uses TRBV4-2 and TRBJ2-3, with 10 bases lining up with TRBD2. The CDR3 runs 17 residues. J gave up 7 bases and V 0 bases, and 10 bases lay outside the gene matches. Germline CDR1 reads LGHNA; CDR2 reads YNFKEQ. This CDR3 is CASSQDSTSGVGYTQYF. Written as DNA, the CDR3 is TGTGCCAGCAGCCAAGATAGTACTAGCGGGGTCGGGTATACGCAGTATTTT.

Of note for this clone: Different DNA sequences within this sample yield the same CDR3. The chain has TRBV7-2 and TRBJ1-2, with TRBD1 identical over 9 bases. The V gene end was trimmed by 5 bases and the J gene end by 5 bases; junction bases not matched to a gene: 3. The length of the CDR3 is 13 residues. The germline CDR1 and CDR2 sequences are SGHTA and FQGNSA. The CDR3 DNA is TGTGCCAGCAGCCTAGGACAGGGGTATGGCTACACCTTC. Its protein is CASSLGQGYGYTF.

The chain has TRBV7-6 and TRBJ1-2, with 10 bases lining up with TRBD1. From germline, CDR1 is SGHVS and CDR2 FNYEAQ. V lost 1 base and J lost 4; bases outside the gene matches: 3. This CDR3 spans 15 amino acids. The CDR3 sequence: CASSLGDRGSYGYTF. The CDR3 nucleotides read TGTGCCAGCAGCTTAGGGGACAGGGGTTCCTATGGCTACACCTTC.

Note on this clone: The same CDR3 is also encoded by other DNA sequences in this sample. The rearrangement uses TRBV7-2 and TRBJ1-2; D gene unclear. The CDR3 is made up of 14 amino acids. Trimming stripped 1 base from V and 4 bases from J, with 10 bases between. Germline V CDR1 and CDR2: SGHTA, FQGNSA. The CDR3 is CASSLGSGSYGYTF. The CDR3 DNA reads as TGTGCCAGCAGCTTAGGCAGCGGAAGCTATGGCTACACCTTC.

This clone was counted once. This chain links TRBV9 with TRBJ1-3; 7 nucleotides match TRBD1. The V gene's germline CDR1 is SGDLS and CDR2 YYNGEE. The CDR3 is made up of 15 amino acids. After removal of 3 bases from V and 0 bases from J, the junction contained 3 bases not matched to a gene. The CDR3 region has the DNA TGTGCCAGCAGCGCCGCAGGGGGCTCTGGAAACACCATATATTTT. The encoded protein is CASSAAGGSGNTIYF.

V gene TRBV3-1 (or the pseudogene TRBV3-2) combines with J gene TRBJ1-1; TRBD1 might be the D (6 bases). The CDR3 is made up of 14 amino acids. V gave up 5 bases and J gave up 7 bases, with 17 bases separating them. Germline loops: CDR1 LGHDT, CDR2 YNNKEL (reference sequence). This CDR3 is CASSYGTSLSEAFF. As DNA, the CDR3 is TGTGCCAGCAGCTACGGGACATCCTTGAGTGAAGCTTTCTTT.

The chain links TRBV6-4 to TRBJ1-2; possible D gene TRBD1, 6 bases. Trimming took 11 bases from V and 6 from J, leaving 19 bases between them. CDR1 is MRHNA, CDR2 SNTAGT, per germline. The CDR3 totals 13 residues. CDR3 sequence reads: CARNYPGGHGYTF. The CDR3 nucleotides read TGTGCCCGCAATTATCCGGGGGGGCATGGCTACACCTTC.

J is TRBJ1-1 and V is TRBV2; D call uncertain. The germline CDR1 and CDR2 sequences are SNHLY and FYNNEI. V lost 2 bases to trimming and J lost 5 bases, with 6 bases between them. The CDR3 has 12 residues. The CDR3 coding sequence is TGTGCCAGCAGTGAACGGGTAACTGAAGCTTTCTTT. Amino acid sequence: CASSERVTEAFF.

The V gene is TRBV9, the J gene TRBJ1-2, with TRBD1 matching 7 bases. Germline trimming cut 3 bases from V and 7 bases from J; bases unmatched to any gene: 9. The germline V gene encodes CDR1 SGDLS and CDR2 YYNGEE. The CDR3 consists of 14 residues. The DNA of the CDR3 is TGTGCCAGCAGCGCTACGACAGGGAGCCTTGGCTACACCTTC. It is translated as CASSATTGSLGYTF.

This chain uses TRBV2 with TRBJ2-1, with TRBD2 identical over 7 bases. V lost 2 bases, J lost 8 bases, and 18 bases stayed unmatched. The CDR3 sequence is 18 residues long. Germline CDR1 and CDR2: SNHLY and FYNNEI. The CDR3 sequence: CASSESPPPGGRFHEQFF. CDR3 nucleotide sequence: TGTGCCAGCAGTGAATCGCCCCCCCCAGGCGGGAGATTCCATGAGCAGTTCTTC.

J is TRBJ1-1 and V is TRBV19; 7 nucleotides agree with TRBD1. The CDR3 totals 15 residues. Germline values: CDR1 LNHDA, CDR2 SQIVND (reference sequence). The V gene end was trimmed by 7 bases and the J gene end by 1 base; junction bases not matched to a gene: 9. CDR3 DNA: TGTGCCAGTACCGAGCAGACAGGGAGGAACACTGAAGCTTTCTTT. It translates to CASTEQTGRNTEAFF.

The chain employs TRBV11-1 and TRBJ1-1; the match to TRBD1 covers 8 bases. CDR3 length: 14 residues. With 5 bases clipped from V and 2 bases from J, the junction kept 4 bases outside the gene matches. CDR1 SGHAT and CDR2 FQDESV come from the germline V gene (reference sequence). DNA of the CDR3: TGTGCCAGCAGCGAGGGACAGGTAAACACTGAAGCTTTCTTT. Translating gives CASSEGQVNTEAFF.

The V and J genes are TRBV7-4 and TRBJ2-7; 8 positions agree with TRBD2. Germline CDR1 is SGHVT and CDR2 is SQSDAQ. The CDR3 totals 18 residues. V lost 5 bases and J lost 4; bases outside the gene matches: 19. As DNA, the CDR3 is TGTGCCAGCAGCCCAGGAAGGAGCGGGGGTCGGTTAAAGTACGAGCAGTACTTC. It codes for CASSPGRSGGRLKYEQYF.

The chain links TRBV10-3 to TRBJ1-1, with TRBD1 identical over 7 bases. Per germline, CDR1 ENHRY and CDR2 SYGVKD. The CDR3 extends over 12 amino acids. Trimming took 2 bases from V and 9 from J; bases not matched to a gene: 3. The CDR3 loop reads CAISEMTGKAFF. The CDR3 DNA is TGTGCCATCAGTGAGATGACAGGGAAAGCTTTCTTT.